This T cell receptor beta chain was sequenced for a study of response to subunit inactivated influenza vaccine. Broader study findings: The study's authors posited that every seasonal influenza vaccination enlists few new T cells.

Trimming cost V 5 bases and J 4 bases, with 8 bases left between them. Germline CDR1 reads MNHEY; CDR2 reads SVGEGT. The CDR3 length is 12 residues. TCRdb reprocessed the RT-PCR reads via MiXCR and lists one record per CDR3 protein. The sample includes around 580,000 distinct CDR3 sequences, 12% to 15% seen only once; the top ten take 11%. Turning to this clonotype: Antigen: not known.

The sequence came from a man in his fifties who received an inactivated influenza vaccine. Sequences were derived from PBMCs from blood, sampled 12 days after vaccination. The rearrangement uses TRBV6-2 or TRBV6-3 and TRBJ1-1, with D unresolved. The CDR3 bases are TGTGCCAGCAGTACCATAGCCACTGAAGCTTTCTTT. Protein product: CASSTIATEAFF.